This T cell receptor (beta chain) was identified during a study of shared clonotypes between healthy human individuals. Study overall: Donor composition was two women and a few men, aged 18 to 49.

Deep level was the assay's run setting. The table came from immunoSEQ multiplex PCR; TCRdb's copy has only in-frame clones and leaves some out. This sample has about 480,000 clones, with almost 80% found just once. The CDR3 runs to 14 residues. V shed 4 bases and J shed 1 base, with 10 bases lying between them. Germline CDR1 LGHNA, CDR2 YNFKEQ. The donor population consisted of healthy HIV-negative adults with no recent acute infections or vaccinations. Specimen: PBMCs. The origin of this receptor is a woman between 40 and 50 years old in good health. Some clones in this sample may be carry-over from other donors' samples. The gene calls are TRBV4-2 and TRBJ1-1, with D possibly TRBD1 on 6 matching bases. The CDR3 nucleotides read TGTGCCAGCAGCCTTGGGACACAGAACACTGAAGCTTTCTTT. It translates to CASSLGTQNTEAFF.